The 20 T cell receptor beta chains listed next were all sequenced from one sample in a study of blood T cell repertoires in COVID-19. Profiled with immunoSEQ multiplex PCR; TCRdb holds only in-frame clones, not every one. The sample consists of about 280,000 clones, approximately 91% of them appearing once. The sample was peripheral blood. These receptors originate from a man between 18 and 29 years old with active or convalescent COVID-19.

The gene calls are TRBV18 and TRBJ2-3, with 8 bases fitting TRBD2. The CDR3 extends over 15 amino acids. V lost 3 bases to trimming and J lost 2 bases; unmatched junction nucleotides: 4. Germline CDR1 reads KGHSH; CDR2 reads LQKENI. In nucleotides, the CDR3 is TGTGCCAGCTCACCGTTAGCGGGGAACACAGATACGCAGTATTTT. This gives the protein CASSPLAGNTDTQYF.

The rearrangement links TRBV5-6 to TRBJ2-7; 8 nucleotides match TRBD1. Looked up from germline, CDR1 is SGHDT and CDR2 is YYEEEE. This CDR3 is 14 amino acids long. The V segment lost 4 bases and the J segment 5 bases; nucleotides outside the gene matches: 8. CDR3 sequence: CASSTGTGGNEQYF. In DNA form, the CDR3 reads TGTGCCAGCAGCACCGGGACAGGTGGCAACGAGCAGTACTTC.

The gene calls are TRBV19 and TRBJ1-5, with D tentatively TRBD1 (5 bases). The CDR3 is 14 amino acids. Germline CDR1 and CDR2: LNHDA and SQIVND (reference sequence). Trimming stripped 3 bases from V and 2 bases from J, with 8 bases between. In DNA, the CDR3 is TGTGCCAGTAGTATGGCGGGGGGCAATCAGCCCCAGCATTTT. Its protein product is CASSMAGGNQPQHF.

The V and J genes are TRBV10-3 and TRBJ2-1; 12 bases are shared with TRBD2. The CDR3 runs to 17 residues. After removal of 3 bases from V and 2 bases from J, the junction contained 5 bases not matched to a gene. Germline V gives CDR1 ENHRY, CDR2 SYGVKD. The DNA of the CDR3 is TGTGCCATCAGTGACACCTCTAGCGGGGGGGCCTACAATGAGCAGTTCTTC. Translated: CAISDTSSGGAYNEQFF.

V gene TRBV10-3 combines with J gene TRBJ2-7; D unresolved. The germline gives CDR1 ENHRY, CDR2 SYGVKD. This CDR3 comprises 12 residues. V was cut by 9 bases and J by 5 bases, with 14 bases left in between. CDR3 sequence reads: CAISNSKNEQYF. CDR3 sequence (DNA): TGTGCCATATCAAACTCCAAAAACGAGCAGTACTTC.

This chain joins TRBV5-8 and TRBJ2-7; TRBD1 aligns across 8 bases. Losses at the gene ends were 0 bases for V and 7 bases for J; bases not matched to a gene: 6. This CDR3 has 14 amino acids. Germline V lookup: CDR1 SGHTS, CDR2 YDEGEE. The CDR3 here is CASSLGTGWMEQYF. CDR3 nucleotides: TGTGCCAGCAGCTTGGGGACAGGGTGGATGGAGCAGTACTTC.

The chain is built from TRBV10-3 and TRBJ2-3; 7 nucleotides align to TRBD1. V trimming: 6 bases; J trimming: 2 bases; junction bases outside the gene matches: 5. Germline V gives CDR1 ENHRY, CDR2 SYGVKD. This CDR3 is built from 14 residues. The CDR3 loop is CAISRDSDTDTQYF. In DNA, the CDR3 is TGTGCCATCAGCCGGGACAGCGACACAGATACGCAGTATTTT.

The chain recombines TRBV9 with TRBJ1-2, with 7 bases matching TRBD1. The CDR3 length is 14 residues. Per germline, CDR1 SGDLS and CDR2 YYNGEE. V was clipped by 3 bases and J by 5 bases; unmatched bases: 7. CDR3 nucleotide sequence: TGTGCCAGCAGCGCCCAGGGGGGCGGGTATGGCTACACCTTC. Its protein product is CASSAQGGGYGYTF.

The chain has TRBV20-1 and TRBJ1-5; no firm D call. CDR3 length: 11 amino acids. Germline CDR1 DFQATT, CDR2 SNEGSKA (reference sequence). V lost 3 bases to trimming and J lost 9 bases, with 9 bases between them. The chain's CDR3 is CSASGRGPQHF. The CDR3 DNA reads as TGCAGTGCTAGTGGACGGGGGCCCCAGCATTTT.

This clone was observed a few times. V is TRBV9 and J is TRBJ2-7, with 7 bases lining up with TRBD1. The V and J ends lost 6 bases and 3 bases, in that order; junction bases with no gene match: 9. This CDR3 spans 14 amino acids. The V gene's germline CDR1 is SGDLS and CDR2 YYNGEE. CDR3: CASTRGTQSYEQYF. The CDR3 DNA follows: TGTGCCAGCACCAGGGGGACCCAGAGCTACGAGCAGTACTTC. The full variable domain, in which reference TRBV9 and TRBJ2-7 provide the parts outside the CDR3, is DSGVTQTPKHLITATGQRVTLRCSPRSGDLSVYWYQQSLDQGLQFLIQYYNGEERAKGNILERFSAQQFPDLHSELNLSSLELGDSALYFCASTRGTQSYEQYFGPGTRLTVT.

The chain joins TRBV10-3 to TRBJ2-2; the D is unclear. Trimming stripped 11 bases from V and 2 bases from J, with 9 bases between. Per germline, CDR1 ENHRY and CDR2 SYGVKD. The CDR3 runs 12 residues. Written as DNA, the CDR3 is TGTGCCTCCTTTTCCAACACCGGGGAGCTGTTTTTT. This codes for CASFSNTGELFF.

Remarks on this clone: Other DNA sequences in the sample encode the same CDR3. The V and J genes are TRBV7-7 and TRBJ2-5, with 16 bases identical to TRBD2. Germline V lookup: CDR1 SSHAT, CDR2 FNYEAQ (reference sequence). The CDR3 has 16 amino acids. With 5 bases clipped from V and 5 bases from J, the junction kept 5 bases outside the gene matches. CDR3 sequence: CASSPGLAGGRETQYF. DNA of the CDR3: TGTGCCAGCAGCCCGGGACTAGCGGGGGGGCGGGAGACCCAGTACTTC.

The chain couples TRBV7-2 to TRBJ1-2, with unresolved D. Trimming left V 1 base short and J 4 bases short, with 10 bases between. The CDR3 loop spans 14 amino acids. Germline-derived CDR1 and CDR2 are SGHTA and FQGNSA. The CDR3 region has the DNA TGTGCCAGCAGCTTAGTTCAGGCTGGCTATGGCTACACCTTC. Translating gives CASSLVQAGYGYTF.

The chain uses TRBV13 and TRBJ2-3; possible D gene TRBD2, 6 bases. In germline, CDR1 is PRHDT, CDR2 FYEKMQ (reference sequence). The CDR3 has 15 amino acids. Trimming left V 0 bases short and J 2 bases short, with 9 bases between. The CDR3 protein is CASSLGRGITDTQYF. CDR3 nucleotides: TGTGCCAGCAGCTTAGGCCGGGGGATCACAGATACGCAGTATTTT.

The chain links TRBV18 to TRBJ2-1; TRBD2 is a possible D gene (5 bases). The germline V gene has CDR1 KGHSH and CDR2 LQKENI. The CDR3 has 15 residues. Between the trimmed V and J ends, which lost 3 bases and 0 bases, there was a span of 9 bases. The CDR3 coding sequence is TGTGCCAGCTCACCGATGACTACCTCCTACAATGAGCAGTTCTTC. This gives the protein CASSPMTTSYNEQFF.

This chain joins TRBV5-6 and TRBJ2-2; 15 positions agree with TRBD2. J lost 4 bases, V lost 4 bases, and 5 bases had no gene match. The CDR3 loop spans 17 amino acids. CDR1 and CDR2 (germline): SGHDT, YYEEEE. CDR3 nucleotide sequence: TGTGCCAGCAGCACCGGGACTAGCGGGGGGCTCACCGGGGAGCTGTTTTTT. It translates to CASSTGTSGGLTGELFF.

The rearrangement links TRBV3-1 (or the pseudogene TRBV3-2) to TRBJ2-3; TRBD2 matches 11 bases. The trim removed 4 bases at V and 2 bases at J, leaving 5 bases unmatched. Per germline, CDR1 LGHDT and CDR2 YNNKEL (reference sequence). CDR3 length: 16 amino acids. This CDR3 is CASSLRLAGNTDTQYF. CDR3 DNA sequence: TGTGCCAGCAGCCTAAGACTAGCGGGGAACACAGATACGCAGTATTTT.

The genes are TRBV6-5 and TRBJ2-1; tentatively, D is TRBD2 (5 bases). This CDR3 spans 16 amino acids. Trimming cost V 7 bases and J 6 bases, with 22 bases left between them. CDR1 is MNHEY and CDR2 is SVGAGI in the germline V gene. CDR3 coding DNA: TGTGCCAGCACCTACTCGTCGGCTGTGGCGGGCAATGAGCAGTTCTTC. Translating gives CASTYSSAVAGNEQFF.

The rearrangement links TRBV5-6 to TRBJ1-4; D is uncertain. This CDR3 is 15 amino acids long. Trimming removed 0 bases from V and 4 bases from J, with 10 bases in between. Germline CDR1 is SGHDT and CDR2 is YYEEEE. CDR3 loop: CASSLGYRNNEKLFF. For the CDR3, the DNA is TGTGCCAGCAGCTTGGGTTACAGAAATAATGAAAAACTGTTTTTT.

The CDR3 sequence: CASGLVLGGGSRYQPQHF. CDR3 nucleotide sequence: TGTGCTAGTGGTTTGGTACTTGGGGGGGGCTCGCGTTATCAGCCCCAGCATTTT. This chain connects TRBV12-5 to TRBJ1-5, with a possible D match to TRBD1 (6 bases). Trimming left V 0 bases short and J 5 bases short, with 20 bases between. Germline lookup yields CDR1 LGHNT and CDR2 FRNRAP. The CDR3 has 18 amino acids. The full variable domain, in which reference TRBV12-5 and TRBJ1-5 provide the parts outside the CDR3, is DARVTQTPRHKVTEMGQEVTMRCQPILGHNTVFWYRQTMMQGLELLAYFRNRAPLDDSGMPKDRFSAEMPDATLATLKIQPSEPRDSAVYFCASGLVLGGGSRYQPQHFGDGTRLSIL.